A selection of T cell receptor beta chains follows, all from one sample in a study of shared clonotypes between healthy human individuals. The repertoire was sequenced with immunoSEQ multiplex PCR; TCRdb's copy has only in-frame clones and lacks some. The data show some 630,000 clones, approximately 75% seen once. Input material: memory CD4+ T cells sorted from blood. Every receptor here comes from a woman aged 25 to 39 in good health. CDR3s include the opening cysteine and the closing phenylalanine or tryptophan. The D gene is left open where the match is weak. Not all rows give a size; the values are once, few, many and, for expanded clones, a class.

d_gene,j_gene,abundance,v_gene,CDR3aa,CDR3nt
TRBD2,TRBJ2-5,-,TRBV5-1,CASYGGVGETQYF,TGCGCCAGCTACGGGGGGGTTGGCGAGACCCAGTACTTC
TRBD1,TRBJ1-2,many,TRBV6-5,CASSYLTGRPYGYTF,TGTGCCAGCAGTTATCTGACAGGGAGGCCCTATGGCTACACCTTC
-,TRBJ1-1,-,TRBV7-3,CASSPTGGGAEAFF,TGTGCCAGCAGCCCCACGGGGGGAGGGGCCGAAGCTTTCTTT
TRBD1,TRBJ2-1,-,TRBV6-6,CASTTTGGSYNEQFF,TGTGCCAGCACTACGACAGGGGGCTCTTACAATGAGCAGTTCTTC
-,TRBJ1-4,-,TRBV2,CASSEGLSNEKLFF,TGTGCCAGCAGCGAGGGACTGAGTAATGAAAAACTGTTTTTT
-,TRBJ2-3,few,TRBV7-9,CASSYPVTDTQYF,TGTGCCAGCAGCTACCCGGTCACAGATACGCAGTATTTT
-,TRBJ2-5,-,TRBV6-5,CASSLEGAEETQYF,TGTGCCAGCAGTTTGGAGGGGGCGGAAGAGACCCAGTACTTC
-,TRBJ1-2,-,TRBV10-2,CASSESRQLYGYTF,TGCGCCAGCAGTGAGTCGAGGCAGCTCTATGGCTACACCTTC
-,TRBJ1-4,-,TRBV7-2,CASNNGPRRNEKLFF,TGTGCCAGCAACAACGGACCACGACGGAATGAAAAACTGTTTTTT
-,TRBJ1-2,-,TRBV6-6,CASIVDLNYGYTF,TGTGCCAGCATTGTAGACCTTAACTATGGCTACACCTTC
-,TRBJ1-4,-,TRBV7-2,CASSLGGAREKLFF,TGTGCCAGCAGCTTGGGGGGCGCGAGGGAAAAACTGTTTTTT
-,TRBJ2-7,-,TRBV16,CASSQSLAVEQYF,TGTGCCAGCAGCCAATCACTCGCTGTCGAGCAGTACTTC
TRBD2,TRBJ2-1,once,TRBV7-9,CASSWTSGINEQFF,TGTGCCAGCAGCTGGACTAGCGGGATTAATGAGCAGTTCTTC
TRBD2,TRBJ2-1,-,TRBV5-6,CASSLGSGSYNEQFF,TGTGCCAGCAGCTTAGGTAGCGGGAGTTACAATGAGCAGTTCTTC
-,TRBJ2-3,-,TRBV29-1,CSTRPDTDTQYF,TGCAGCACTCGGCCGGACACAGATACGCAGTATTTT
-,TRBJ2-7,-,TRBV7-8,CASSLEGGIPVEQYF,TGTGCCAGCAGCTTAGAAGGGGGAATCCCGGTTGAGCAGTACTTC
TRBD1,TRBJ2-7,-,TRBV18,CASSGTGAWVPDYEQYF,TGTGCCAGCTCAGGGACAGGGGCGTGGGTTCCTGACTACGAGCAGTACTTC
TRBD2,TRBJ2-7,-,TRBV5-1,CASSGGREGGRSMDEQYF,TGCGCCAGCAGTGGGGGCAGGGAAGGCGGGAGGTCGATGGACGAGCAGTACTTC
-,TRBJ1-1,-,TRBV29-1,CSVEIFRGTEAFF,TGCAGCGTTGAAATTTTCAGGGGTACTGAAGCTTTCTTT
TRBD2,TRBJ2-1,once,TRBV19,CASSSRLAGVYNEQFF,TGTGCCAGTAGTTCTCGACTAGCGGGAGTCTACAATGAGCAGTTCTTC
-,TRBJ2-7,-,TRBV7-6,CASSFTGRDEQYF,TGTGCCAGCAGCTTTACAGGGAGGGATGAGCAGTACTTC
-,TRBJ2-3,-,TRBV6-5,CASRYRRGTDTQYF,TGTGCCAGCAGGTACAGGCGGGGCACAGATACGCAGTATTTT
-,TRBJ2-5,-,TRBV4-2,CASSQFQGGLQETQYF,TGTGCCAGCAGCCAATTTCAGGGGGGCCTTCAAGAGACCCAGTACTTC
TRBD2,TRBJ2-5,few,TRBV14,CASSQEGLAGGPLAETQYF,TGTGCCAGCAGCCAAGAAGGACTAGCGGGAGGGCCTCTGGCAGAGACCCAGTACTTC